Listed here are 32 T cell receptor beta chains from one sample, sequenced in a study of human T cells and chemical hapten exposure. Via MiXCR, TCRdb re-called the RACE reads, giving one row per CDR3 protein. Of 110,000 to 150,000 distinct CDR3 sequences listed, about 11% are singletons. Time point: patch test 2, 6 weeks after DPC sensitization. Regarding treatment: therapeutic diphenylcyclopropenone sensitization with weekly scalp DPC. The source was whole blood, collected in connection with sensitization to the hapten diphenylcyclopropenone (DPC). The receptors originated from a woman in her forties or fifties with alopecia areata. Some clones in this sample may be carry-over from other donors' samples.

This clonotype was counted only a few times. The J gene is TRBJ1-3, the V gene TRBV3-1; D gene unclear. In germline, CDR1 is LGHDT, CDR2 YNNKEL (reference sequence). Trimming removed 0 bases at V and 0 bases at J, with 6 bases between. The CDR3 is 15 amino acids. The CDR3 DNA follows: TGTGCCAGCAGCCAAGATGTGGGCTCTGGAAACACCATATATTTT. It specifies CASSQDVGSGNTIYF.

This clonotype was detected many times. CDR3 nucleotides: TGTGCCAGCAGCTTAGACTATGCCTACGAGCAGTACTTC. Protein product: CASSLDYAYEQYF. The chain combines TRBV7-8 with TRBJ2-7; D unclear. The CDR3 consists of 13 residues. Germline values: CDR1 SGHVS, CDR2 FQNEAQ. Trimming took 1 base from V and 2 from J, leaving 6 bases between them.

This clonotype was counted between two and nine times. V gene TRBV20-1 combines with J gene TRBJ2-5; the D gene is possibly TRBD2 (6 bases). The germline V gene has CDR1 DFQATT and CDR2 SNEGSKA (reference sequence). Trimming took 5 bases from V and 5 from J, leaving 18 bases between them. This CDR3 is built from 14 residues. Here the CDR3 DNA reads TGCAGTGCTGCCGATGAGGAGGGCAGGGAGACCCAGTACTTC. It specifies CSAADEEGRETQYF.

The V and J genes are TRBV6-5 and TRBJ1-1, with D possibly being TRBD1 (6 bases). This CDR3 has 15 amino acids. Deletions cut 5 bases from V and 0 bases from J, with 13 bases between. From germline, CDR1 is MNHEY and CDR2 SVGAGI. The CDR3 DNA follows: TGTGCCAGCAGTCTTGGGGGGGGCGTGAACACTGAAGCTTTCTTT. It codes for CASSLGGGVNTEAFF.

The CDR3 DNA follows: TGTGCCAGCAGTTACTCAAGGCAGGGGGGTGAAGCTTTCTTT. Encoded protein: CASSYSRQGGEAFF. The V and J genes are TRBV6-2 or TRBV6-3 and TRBJ1-1; 7 nucleotides align to TRBD1. The CDR3 consists of 14 residues. Germline CDR1 reads MNHEY; CDR2 reads SVGEGT. Trimming removed 0 bases from V and 7 bases from J; junction bases left unmatched: 5.

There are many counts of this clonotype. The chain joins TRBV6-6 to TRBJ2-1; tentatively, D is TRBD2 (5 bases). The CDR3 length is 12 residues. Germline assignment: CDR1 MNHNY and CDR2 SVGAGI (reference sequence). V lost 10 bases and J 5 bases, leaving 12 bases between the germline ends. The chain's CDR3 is CATGRGNNEQFF. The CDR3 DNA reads TGTGCCACCGGTCGGGGAAACAATGAGCAGTTCTTC.

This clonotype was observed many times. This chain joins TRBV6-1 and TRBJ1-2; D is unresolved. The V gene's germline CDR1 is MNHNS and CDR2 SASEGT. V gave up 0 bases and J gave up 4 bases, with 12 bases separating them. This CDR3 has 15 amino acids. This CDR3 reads CASSEATRRSYGYTF. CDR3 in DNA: TGTGCCAGCAGTGAAGCGACGAGGCGGAGCTATGGCTACACCTTC.

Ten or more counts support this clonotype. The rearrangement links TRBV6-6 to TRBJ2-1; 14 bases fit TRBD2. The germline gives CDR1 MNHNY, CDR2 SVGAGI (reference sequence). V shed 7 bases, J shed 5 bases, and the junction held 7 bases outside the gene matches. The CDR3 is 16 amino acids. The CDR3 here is CASTIPTSGRDNEQFF. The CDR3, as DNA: TGTGCCAGCACTATCCCGACTAGCGGGAGGGACAATGAGCAGTTCTTC.

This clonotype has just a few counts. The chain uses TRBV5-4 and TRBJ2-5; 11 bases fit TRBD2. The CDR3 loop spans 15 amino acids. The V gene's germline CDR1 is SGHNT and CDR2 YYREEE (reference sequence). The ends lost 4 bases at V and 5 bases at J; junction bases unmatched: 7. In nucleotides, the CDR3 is TGTGCCAGCAGCCCTAGCGGGAGGAACGGGGAGACCCAGTACTTC. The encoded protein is CASSPSGRNGETQYF. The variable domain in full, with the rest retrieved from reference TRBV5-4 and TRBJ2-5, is ETGVTQSPTHLIKTRGQQVTLRCSSQSGHNTVSWYQQALGQGPQFIFQYYREEENGRGNFPPRFSGLQFPNYSSELNVNALELDDSALYLCASSPSGRNGETQYFGPGTRLLVL.

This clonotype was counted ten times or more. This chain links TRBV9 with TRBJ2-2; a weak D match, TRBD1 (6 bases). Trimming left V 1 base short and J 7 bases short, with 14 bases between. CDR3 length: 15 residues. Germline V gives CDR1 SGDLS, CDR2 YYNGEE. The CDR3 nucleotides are TGTGCCAGCAGCGTAATTCCAGGGGAAGACGGGGAGCTGTTTTTT. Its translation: CASSVIPGEDGELFF.

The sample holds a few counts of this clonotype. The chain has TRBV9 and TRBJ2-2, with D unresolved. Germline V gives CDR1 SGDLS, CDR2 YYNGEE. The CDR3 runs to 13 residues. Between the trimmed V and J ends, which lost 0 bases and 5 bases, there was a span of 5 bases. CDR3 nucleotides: TGTGCCAGCAGCGTAGCGGTTACCGGGGAGCTGTTTTTT. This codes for CASSVAVTGELFF.

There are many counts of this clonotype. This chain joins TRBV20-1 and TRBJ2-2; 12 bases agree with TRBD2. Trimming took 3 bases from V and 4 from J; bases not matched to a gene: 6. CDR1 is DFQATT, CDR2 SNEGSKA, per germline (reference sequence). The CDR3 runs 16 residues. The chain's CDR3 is CSASLPSGRGTGELFF. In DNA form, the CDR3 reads TGCAGTGCTAGCCTTCCTAGCGGGAGGGGCACCGGGGAGCTGTTTTTT.

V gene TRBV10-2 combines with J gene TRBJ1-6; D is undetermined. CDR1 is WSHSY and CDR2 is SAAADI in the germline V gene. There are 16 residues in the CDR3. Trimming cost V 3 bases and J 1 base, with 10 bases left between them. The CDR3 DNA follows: TGCGCCAGCAGTGATATCACACTTTCCTATAATTCACCCCTCCACTTT. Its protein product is CASSDITLSYNSPLHF.

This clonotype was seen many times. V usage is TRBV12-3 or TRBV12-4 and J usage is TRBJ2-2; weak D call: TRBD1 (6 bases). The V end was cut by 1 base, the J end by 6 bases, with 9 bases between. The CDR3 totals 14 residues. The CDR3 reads CASSLGGQPGELFF. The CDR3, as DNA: TGTGCCAGCAGTTTAGGTGGACAGCCCGGGGAGCTGTTTTTT.

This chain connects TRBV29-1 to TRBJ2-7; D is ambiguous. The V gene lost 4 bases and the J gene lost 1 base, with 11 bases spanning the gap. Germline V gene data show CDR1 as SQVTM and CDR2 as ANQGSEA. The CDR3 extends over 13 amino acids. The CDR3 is CSVGSGYSYEQYF. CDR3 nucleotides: TGCAGCGTTGGGTCGGGTTATTCCTACGAGCAGTACTTC.

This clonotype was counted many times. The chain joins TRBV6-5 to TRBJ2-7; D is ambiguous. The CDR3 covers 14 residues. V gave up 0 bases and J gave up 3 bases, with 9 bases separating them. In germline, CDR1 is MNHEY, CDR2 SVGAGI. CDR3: CASSYSRSYYEQYF. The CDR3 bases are TGTGCCAGCAGTTACTCCCGCAGCTACTACGAGCAGTACTTC.

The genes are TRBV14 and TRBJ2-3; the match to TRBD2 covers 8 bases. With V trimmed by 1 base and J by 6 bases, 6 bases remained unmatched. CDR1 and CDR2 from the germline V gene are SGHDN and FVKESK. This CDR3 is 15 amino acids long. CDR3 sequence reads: CASSQAGLVRDTQYF. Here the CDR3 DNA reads TGTGCCAGCAGCCAAGCGGGACTAGTTCGCGATACGCAGTATTTT.

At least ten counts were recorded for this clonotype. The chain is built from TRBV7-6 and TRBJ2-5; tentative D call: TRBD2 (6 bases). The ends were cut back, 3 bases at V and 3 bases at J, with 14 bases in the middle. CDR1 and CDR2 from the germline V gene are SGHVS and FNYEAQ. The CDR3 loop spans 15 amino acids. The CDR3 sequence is CASSLLAGGKETQYF. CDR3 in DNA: TGTGCCAGCAGCTTGCTCGCGGGCGGGAAAGAGACCCAGTACTTC.

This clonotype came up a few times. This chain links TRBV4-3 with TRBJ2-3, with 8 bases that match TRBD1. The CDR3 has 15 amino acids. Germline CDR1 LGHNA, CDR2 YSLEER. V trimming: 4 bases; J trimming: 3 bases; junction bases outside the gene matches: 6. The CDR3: CASSRDRFTTDTQYF. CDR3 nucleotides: TGCGCCAGCAGCCGGGACAGGTTTACTACAGATACGCAGTATTTT.

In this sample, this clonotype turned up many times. CDR3 in amino acids: CASSYRWNEQFF. The CDR3 nucleotides read TGTGCCAGCAGCTACCGGTGGAATGAGCAGTTCTTC. The V and J genes are TRBV11-2 and TRBJ2-1; D uncertain. The V end was cut by 4 bases, the J end by 7 bases, with 8 bases between. CDR1 and CDR2 (germline): SGHAT, FQNNGV. There are 12 residues in the CDR3.

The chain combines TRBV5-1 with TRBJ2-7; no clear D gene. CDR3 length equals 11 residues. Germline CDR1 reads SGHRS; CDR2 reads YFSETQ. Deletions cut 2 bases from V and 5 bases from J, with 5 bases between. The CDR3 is CASSFRNEQYF. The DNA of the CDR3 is TGCGCCAGCAGCTTTAGGAACGAGCAGTACTTC.

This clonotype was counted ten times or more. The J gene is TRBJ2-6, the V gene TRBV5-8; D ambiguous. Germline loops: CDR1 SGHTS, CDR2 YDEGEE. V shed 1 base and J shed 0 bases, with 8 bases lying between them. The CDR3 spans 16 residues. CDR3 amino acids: CASSLRVSSGANVLTF. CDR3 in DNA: TGTGCCAGCAGCTTGCGGGTGAGCTCTGGGGCCAACGTCCTGACTTTC.

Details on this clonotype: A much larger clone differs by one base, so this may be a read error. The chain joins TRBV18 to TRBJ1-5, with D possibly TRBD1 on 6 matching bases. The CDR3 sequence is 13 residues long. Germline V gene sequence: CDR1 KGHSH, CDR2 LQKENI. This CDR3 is CASSLEGEQPKHF. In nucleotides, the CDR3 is TGTGCCAGCTCACTGGAGGGGGAACAGCCCAAGCATTTT.

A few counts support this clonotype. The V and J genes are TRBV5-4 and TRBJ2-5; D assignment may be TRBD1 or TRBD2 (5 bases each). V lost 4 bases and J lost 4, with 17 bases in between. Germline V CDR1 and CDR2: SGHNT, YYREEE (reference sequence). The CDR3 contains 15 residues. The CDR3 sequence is CASSAPGRFIETQYF. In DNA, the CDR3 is TGTGCCAGCAGCGCACCGGGACGGTTTATAGAGACCCAGTACTTC.

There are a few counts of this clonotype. CDR3 sequence (DNA): TGTGCCAGCAGAGCCCTAGCCAAAAACATTCAGTACTTC. This codes for CASRALAKNIQYF. The rearrangement uses TRBV7-2 and TRBJ2-4; unclear D gene. Trimming left V 6 bases short and J 0 bases short, with 6 bases between. The CDR3 contains 13 residues. Germline V gene lookup returns CDR1 SGHTA and CDR2 FQGNSA.

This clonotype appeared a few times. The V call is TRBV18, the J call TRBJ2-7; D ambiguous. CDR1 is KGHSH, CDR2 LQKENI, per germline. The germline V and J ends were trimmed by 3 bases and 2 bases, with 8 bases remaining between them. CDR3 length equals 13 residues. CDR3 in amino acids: CASSPDGAYEQYF. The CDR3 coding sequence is TGTGCCAGCTCACCTGACGGAGCCTACGAGCAGTACTTC.

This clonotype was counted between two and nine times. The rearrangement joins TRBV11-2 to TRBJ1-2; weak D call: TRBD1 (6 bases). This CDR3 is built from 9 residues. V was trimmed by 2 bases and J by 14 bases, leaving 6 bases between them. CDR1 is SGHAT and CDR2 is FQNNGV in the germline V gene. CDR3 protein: CASSLRGTF. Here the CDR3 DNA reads TGTGCCAGCAGCTTAAGGGGGACCTTC.

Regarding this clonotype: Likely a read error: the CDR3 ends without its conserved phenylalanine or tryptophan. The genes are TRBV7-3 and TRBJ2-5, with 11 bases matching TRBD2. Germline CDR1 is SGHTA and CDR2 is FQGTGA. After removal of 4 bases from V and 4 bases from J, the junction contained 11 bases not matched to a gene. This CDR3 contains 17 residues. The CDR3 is CASSSGDLGLAGETQYS. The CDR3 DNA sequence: TGTGCCAGCAGCTCGGGGGATCTAGGACTAGCGGGAGAGACCCAGTACTCC.

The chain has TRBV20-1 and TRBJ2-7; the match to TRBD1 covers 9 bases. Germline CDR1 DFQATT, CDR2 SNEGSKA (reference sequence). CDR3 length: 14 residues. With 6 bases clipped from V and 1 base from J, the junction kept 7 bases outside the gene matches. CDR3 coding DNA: TGCAGTGCAAGCCAGACAGGGGGGTCCTACGAGCAGTACTTC. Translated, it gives CSASQTGGSYEQYF.

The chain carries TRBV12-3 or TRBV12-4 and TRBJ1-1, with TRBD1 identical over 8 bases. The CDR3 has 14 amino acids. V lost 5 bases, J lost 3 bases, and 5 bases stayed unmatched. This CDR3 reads CASSEQGGYTEAFF. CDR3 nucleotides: TGTGCCAGCAGTGAACAGGGGGGATACACTGAAGCTTTCTTT.

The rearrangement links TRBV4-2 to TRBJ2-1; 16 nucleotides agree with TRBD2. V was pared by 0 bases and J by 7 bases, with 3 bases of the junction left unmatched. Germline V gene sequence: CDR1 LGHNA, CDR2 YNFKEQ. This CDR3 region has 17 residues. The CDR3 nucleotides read TGTGCCAGCAGCCAAGATGGGACTAGCGGGAGGGGTAATGAGCAGTTCTTC. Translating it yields CASSQDGTSGRGNEQFF.

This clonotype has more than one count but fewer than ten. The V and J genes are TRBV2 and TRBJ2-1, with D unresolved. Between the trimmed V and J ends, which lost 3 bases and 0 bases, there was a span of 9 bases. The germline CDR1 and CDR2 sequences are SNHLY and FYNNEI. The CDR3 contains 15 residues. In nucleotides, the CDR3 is TGTGCCAGCAGTGATGTGGGCCCCTCCTACAATGAGCAGTTCTTC. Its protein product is CASSDVGPSYNEQFF.